This T cell receptor beta chain was identified during a study of PD-L1 blockade in urothelial cancer. About the study: About 90% of the roughly 30 patients comprised males who had bladder-origin urothelial cancer. Treatment start was followed by blood analysis at 3 weeks (second dose) and again at 6 weeks. Median T cell yield from blood was 120,000 to 150,000. Study conclusions and caveats: At 3 weeks on treatment, tumor-associated clones expanded more with durable benefit.

Libraries were prepared by immunoSEQ multiplex PCR; TCRdb keeps only in-frame clonotypes and omits some of them. The sample holds 35,000 to 45,000 clones, nearly 90% seen once. A remark on this clone: Its antigen is still unknown.

Time point in this sample: pretreatment peripheral blood. This CDR3 region has 17 residues. The V and J ends lost 3 bases and 0 bases, in that order; junction bases with no gene match: 9. The V gene's germline CDR1 is SGHDN and CDR2 FVKESK. The chain carries TRBV14 and TRBJ2-3; 7 nucleotides agree with TRBD2. This TCR derives from a donor aged 40 or over with urothelial cancer. The sequences come from PBMCs, collected around atezolizumab (anti-PD-L1) treatment. CDR3 loop: CASSQVGGLLSTDTQYF. The CDR3 nucleotides read TGTGCCAGCAGCCAGGTTGGGGGACTATTAAGCACAGATACGCAGTATTTT.